The next 4 T cell receptor beta chains were all read from a single sample in a study of shared clonotypes between healthy human individuals. The assay was immunoSEQ multiplex PCR, and TCRdb's table has in-frame clones only and misses some. The sample lists some 100,000 clones, roughly two thirds occurring once. Sequenced material: memory CD8+ T cells sorted from blood. Regarding subset: CD45RO+ cells pooled with CCR7-negative TemRA cells. All receptors come from a woman younger than 45 in good health.

The chain has TRBV10-3 and TRBJ2-7; TRBD1 matches 7 bases. The trim removed 5 bases at V and 2 bases at J, leaving 6 bases unmatched. The CDR3 has 14 amino acids. CDR1 is ENHRY and CDR2 is SYGVKD in the germline V gene. CDR3 residues: CAISPGGVAYEQYF. CDR3 nucleotide sequence: TGTGCCATCAGTCCAGGGGGAGTCGCCTACGAGCAGTACTTC.

The genes are TRBV2 and TRBJ2-7; 12 positions agree with TRBD2. CDR3 length: 17 amino acids. CDR1 and CDR2 (germline): SNHLY, FYNNEI. V lost 4 bases to trimming and J lost 0 bases; unmatched junction nucleotides: 7. CDR3 in DNA: TGTGCCAGCAGTGTATGGCTAGCGGGAGGGTTCTCCTACGAGCAGTACTTC. It encodes CASSVWLAGGFSYEQYF.

The CDR3 bases are TGTGCCAGCAGTCACAACCGGGACGGAGCACCCAATGAGCAGTTCTTC. Encoded protein: CASSHNRDGAPNEQFF. The chain employs TRBV28 and TRBJ2-1; TRBD1 or TRBD2 may be the D gene (5 bases each). This CDR3 region has 16 residues. The germline V gene encodes CDR1 MDHEN and CDR2 SYDVKM. The V end was cut by 5 bases, the J end by 6 bases, with 20 bases between.

The rearrangement uses TRBV6-5 and TRBJ2-7, with 7 positions matching TRBD1. Germline V gene lookup returns CDR1 MNHEY and CDR2 SVGAGI. The CDR3 totals 14 residues. Unmatched junction bases numbered 7, after V lost 5 bases and J lost 3 bases. The CDR3 DNA reads as TGTGCCAGCAGTACCCGGACAGGAAACTACGAGCAGTACTTC. Translating it yields CASSTRTGNYEQYF.